These 15 T cell receptor beta chains originate from one sample sequenced in a study of human versus mouse CDR3 diversity and MHC coevolution. Assay used: immunoSEQ multiplex PCR; TCRdb lists only in-frame clones, some missing. This table holds 60,000 or so clones, roughly 93% found once. Sequencing used naive CD4+ T cells from blood. As for subset: CD45RO-negative CD62L-positive naive CD4 T cells. The receptor source for this set is a person aged 60 to 70 in good health.

In DNA form, the CDR3 reads TGTGCCAGCAGTGTCACTAGCGGGATAGTCACCGGGGAGCTGTTTTTT. This sequence encodes CASSVTSGIVTGELFF. The chain has TRBV2 and TRBJ2-2; 10 nucleotides line up with TRBD2. The V segment lost 4 bases and the J segment 4 bases; nucleotides outside the gene matches: 6. CDR1 and CDR2 (germline): SNHLY, FYNNEI. The CDR3 totals 16 residues.

The rearrangement uses TRBV7-2 and TRBJ2-7; 11 nucleotides line up with TRBD2. Germline trimming cut 3 bases from V and 4 bases from J; bases unmatched to any gene: 5. Per germline, CDR1 SGHTA and CDR2 FQGNSA. CDR3 length: 15 residues. CDR3 sequence reads: CASSFLTSGEYEQYF. The CDR3 bases are TGTGCCAGCAGCTTCCTGACTAGCGGGGAATACGAGCAGTACTTC.

The chain is built from TRBV2 and TRBJ2-1; TRBD2 matches at 8 bases. Germline V CDR1 and CDR2: SNHLY, FYNNEI. The junction had 4 bases not matched to a gene; V was cut back by 7 bases and J by 5 bases. This CDR3 contains 13 residues. CDR3 sequence: CASNREGDNEQFF. The CDR3 nucleotides read TGTGCCAGCAATCGGGAGGGGGACAATGAGCAGTTCTTC.

The genes are TRBV2 and TRBJ1-5, with D perhaps TRBD1 (5 bases). The V gene's germline CDR1 is SNHLY and CDR2 FYNNEI. The CDR3 contains 13 residues. The CDR3 coding sequence is TGTAGCACACAAGCAGGGACTAATCAGCCCCAGCATTTT. Encoded protein: CSTQAGTNQPQHF.

The V call is TRBV2, the J call TRBJ1-6; D may be TRBD1 (5 bases). Germline CDR1 reads SNHLY; CDR2 reads FYNNEI. The length of the CDR3 is 15 residues. Deletions cut 8 bases from V and 9 bases from J, with 20 bases between. The CDR3 DNA reads as TGTGCCAGCGTCGGGGGTGCGGCAGCAGGTTCACCCCTCCACTTT. Amino acid sequence: CASVGGAAAGSPLHF.

The chain combines TRBV4-1 with TRBJ1-1; D remains ambiguous. The ends were cut back, 5 bases at V and 3 bases at J, with 7 bases in the middle. Germline-derived CDR1 and CDR2 are MGHRA and YSYEKL. CDR3 length equals 12 residues. DNA for the CDR3: TGCGCCAGCAGCGACGGAGACACTGAAGCTTTCTTT. It codes for CASSDGDTEAFF.

This clone was recorded a few times. The genes are TRBV7-6 and TRBJ1-3, with 9 bases lining up with TRBD1. Trimming took 5 bases from V and 5 from J; bases not matched to a gene: 10. The CDR3 loop spans 16 amino acids. From germline, CDR1 is SGHVS and CDR2 FNYEAQ. CDR3 bases: TGTGCCAGCAGCACCGGGACAGGGTCTTCTCGAAACACCATATATTTT. This encodes CASSTGTGSSRNTIYF.

The rearrangement joins TRBV6-6 to TRBJ2-2; the match to TRBD1 covers 7 bases. The V and J ends lost 6 bases and 4 bases, in that order; junction bases with no gene match: 8. The germline V gene encodes CDR1 MNHNY and CDR2 SVGAGI (reference sequence). CDR3 length: 15 amino acids. CDR3 bases: TGTGCCAGCAGCCGACAAGGGGGCAGCACCGGGGAGCTGTTTTTT. Amino acid sequence: CASSRQGGSTGELFF.

The rearrangement joins TRBV19 to TRBJ2-7, with D tentatively TRBD2 (5 bases). Trimming took 5 bases from V and 2 from J, leaving 10 bases between them. This CDR3 has 13 amino acids. Germline values: CDR1 LNHDA, CDR2 SQIVND (reference sequence). The CDR3 loop reads CASSREGTYEQYF. DNA of the CDR3: TGTGCCAGTAGTCGGGAAGGGACCTACGAGCAGTACTTC.

CDR3 in amino acids: CASNRGPGNYGYTF. The CDR3 DNA sequence: TGTGCCAGCAATAGGGGGCCGGGTAACTATGGCTACACCTTC. The V call is TRBV9, the J call TRBJ1-2; TRBD1 matches at 7 bases. Germline CDR1 reads SGDLS; CDR2 reads YYNGEE. The CDR3 totals 14 residues. Trimming cost V 6 bases and J 1 base; bases outside gene matches: 6.

The chain couples TRBV4-2 to TRBJ1-1; TRBD1 is a possible D gene (5 bases). CDR3 length: 14 amino acids. Germline lookup yields CDR1 LGHNA and CDR2 YNFKEQ. Trimming removed 6 bases at V and 4 bases at J, with 15 bases between. CDR3 sequence: CASSRETGGTEAFF. CDR3 sequence (DNA): TGTGCCAGCAGTCGCGAGACCGGGGGCACTGAAGCTTTCTTT.

V gene TRBV30 combines with J gene TRBJ1-5, with 8 bases that match TRBD1. Germline V gene sequence: CDR1 GTSNPN, CDR2 SVGIG (reference sequence). This CDR3 region has 15 residues. After removal of 3 bases from V and 9 bases from J, the junction contained 13 bases not matched to a gene. The CDR3 is CAWSAVGQGEGPQHF. CDR3 DNA: TGTGCCTGGAGCGCCGTCGGACAGGGAGAGGGGCCCCAGCATTTT.

The chain couples TRBV6-5 to TRBJ1-1, with 9 bases fitting TRBD1. V lost 5 bases to trimming and J lost 10 bases; unmatched junction nucleotides: 14. The CDR3 runs 15 residues. Germline assignment: CDR1 MNHEY and CDR2 SVGAGI. The CDR3, as DNA: TGTGCCAGCAGTACAGGGGGCGTAAAGGCTATGGTAGCTTTCTTT. This sequence encodes CASSTGGVKAMVAFF.

The chain combines TRBV10-1 with TRBJ2-2; D is perhaps TRBD1 (5 bases). V gave up 0 bases and J gave up 0 bases, with 8 bases separating them. The germline V gene encodes CDR1 WNHNN and CDR2 SYGVQD (reference sequence). This CDR3 comprises 16 residues. The chain's CDR3 is CASSESGRANTGELFF. CDR3 coding DNA: TGCGCCAGCAGTGAGTCTGGCAGGGCGAACACCGGGGAGCTGTTTTTT.

The table lists this clone with a count of one. CDR3 residues: CASSVGLRQYF. The CDR3 bases are TGTGCCAGCAGTGTGGGCCTTCGGCAGTATTTT. The chain carries TRBV7-9 and TRBJ2-3; D is unresolved. This CDR3 contains 11 residues. V lost 6 bases and J lost 11, with 12 bases in between. The germline V gene encodes CDR1 SEHNR and CDR2 FQNEAQ (reference sequence). The full variable domain, completed using reference TRBV7-9 and TRBJ2-3, is DTGVSQNPRHKITKRGQNVTFRCDPISEHNRLYWYRQTLGQGPEFLTYFQNEAQLEKSRLLSDRFSAERPKGSFSTLEIQRTEQGDSAMYLCASSVGLRQYFGPGTRLTVL.